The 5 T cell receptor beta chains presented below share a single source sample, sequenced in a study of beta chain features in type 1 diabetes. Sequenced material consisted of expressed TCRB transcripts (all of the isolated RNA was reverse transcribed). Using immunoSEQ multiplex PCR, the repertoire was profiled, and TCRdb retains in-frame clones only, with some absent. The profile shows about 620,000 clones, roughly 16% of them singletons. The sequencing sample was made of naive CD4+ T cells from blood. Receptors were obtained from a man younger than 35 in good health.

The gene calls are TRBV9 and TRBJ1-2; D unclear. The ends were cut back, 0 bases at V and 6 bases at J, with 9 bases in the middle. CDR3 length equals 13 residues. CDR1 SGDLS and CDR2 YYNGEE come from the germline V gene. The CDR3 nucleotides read TGTGCCAGCAGCGTAGGGGTAACTAATGGCTACACCTTC. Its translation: CASSVGVTNGYTF.

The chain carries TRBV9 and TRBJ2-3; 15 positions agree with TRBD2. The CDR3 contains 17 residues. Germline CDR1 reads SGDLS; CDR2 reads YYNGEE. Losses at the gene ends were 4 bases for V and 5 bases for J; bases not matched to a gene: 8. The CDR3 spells CASSLRTSGRAGDTQYF. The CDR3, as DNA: TGTGCCAGCAGCCTTCGGACTAGCGGGAGGGCGGGAGATACGCAGTATTTT.

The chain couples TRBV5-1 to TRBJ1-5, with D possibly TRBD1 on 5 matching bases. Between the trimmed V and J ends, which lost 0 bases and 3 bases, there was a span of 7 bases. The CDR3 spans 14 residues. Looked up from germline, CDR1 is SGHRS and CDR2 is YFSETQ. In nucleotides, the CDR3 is TGCGCCAGCAGCTTGGAGGGGTTCAATCAGCCCCAGCATTTT. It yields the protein CASSLEGFNQPQHF.

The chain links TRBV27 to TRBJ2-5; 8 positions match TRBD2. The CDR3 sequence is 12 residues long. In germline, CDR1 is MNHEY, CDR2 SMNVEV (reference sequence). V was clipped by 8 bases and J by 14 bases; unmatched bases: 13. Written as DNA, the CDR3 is TGTGCCAGCGCGGGCCCGGCGGGGGGTCCATACTTC. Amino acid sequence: CASAGPAGGPYF.

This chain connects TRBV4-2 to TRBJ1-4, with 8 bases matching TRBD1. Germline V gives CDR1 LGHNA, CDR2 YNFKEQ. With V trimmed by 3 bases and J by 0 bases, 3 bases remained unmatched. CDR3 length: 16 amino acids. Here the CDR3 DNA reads TGTGCCAGCAGCCAGGGGACAGGCCCAACTAATGAAAAACTGTTTTTT. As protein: CASSQGTGPTNEKLFF.